This TCR beta chain was documented in a study of cytomegalovirus exposure and HLA in healthy donors. Study-wide results and limits: Later analysis showed most CMV-associated TCR beta chains appearing HLA-restricted.

The PCR employed 60 Vbeta primers together with 13 Jbeta primers. Data came from immunoSEQ multiplex PCR; TCRdb stores just in-frame clones and leaves some out. The sample carries 160,000 or so clones, 70% to 80% recorded once. Remarks on this clone: Its antigen remains unknown.

In germline, CDR1 is MDHEN, CDR2 SYDVKM. Trimming pared 6 bases from V and 3 bases from J, leaving 14 bases between. This CDR3 comprises 15 residues. The sample taken for sequencing was PBMCs. The clonotype was recovered from a male donor in good health and CMV-seronegative. V is TRBV28 and J is TRBJ1-4, with D possibly TRBD1 on 5 matching bases. CDR3 in DNA: TGTGCCAGCAGGGGGGGGAAGGCCTCTAATGAAAAACTGTTTTTT. Amino acid sequence: CASRGGKASNEKLFF.